The table lists the clone carrying this T cell receptor beta chain with a few counts. Antigen specificity is unknown. The sample comes from a study of T cells in Graves' hyperthyroidism and ophthalmopathy. From RNA transcripts, TCR beta CDR3 regions were amplified. In the first-round RT-PCR of the TCR CDR3, the HTBI primer set was used. TCRdb called the multiplex PCR reads again in MiXCR, with one record for every CDR3 protein. The table lists some 300,000 distinct CDR3 sequences, roughly 20% of them singletons. Germline loops: CDR1 DFQATT, CDR2 SNEGSKA (reference sequence). V lost 7 bases and J 1 base, leaving 8 bases between the germline ends. CDR3 size: 12 residues. Study outcomes and limitations: Through a model of 13 V-J features, ophthalmopathy was separated from stable hyperthyroidism.

The chain carries TRBV20-1 and TRBJ1-5; D possibly corresponds to TRBD1 (6 bases). This TCR derives from a man in his fifties or sixties with Graves' ophthalmopathy. The sample taken for sequencing was blood. DNA of the CDR3: TGCAGTGGAGGGGGAAGCAATCAGCCCCAGCATTTT. Protein sequence: CSGGGSNQPQHF.